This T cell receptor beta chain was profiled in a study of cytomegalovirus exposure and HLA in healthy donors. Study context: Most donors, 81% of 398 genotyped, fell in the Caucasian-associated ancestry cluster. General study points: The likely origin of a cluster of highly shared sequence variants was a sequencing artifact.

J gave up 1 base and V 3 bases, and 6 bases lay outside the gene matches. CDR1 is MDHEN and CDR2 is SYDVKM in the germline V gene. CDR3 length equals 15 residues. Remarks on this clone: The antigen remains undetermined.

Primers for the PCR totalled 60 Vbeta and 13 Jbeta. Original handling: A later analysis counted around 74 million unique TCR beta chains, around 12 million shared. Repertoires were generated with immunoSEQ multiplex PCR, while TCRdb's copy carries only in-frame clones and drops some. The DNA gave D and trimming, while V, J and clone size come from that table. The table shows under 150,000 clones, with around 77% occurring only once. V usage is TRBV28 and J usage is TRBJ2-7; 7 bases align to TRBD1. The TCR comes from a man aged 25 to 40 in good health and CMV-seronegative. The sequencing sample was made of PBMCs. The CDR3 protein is CASSFWDSRSYEQYF. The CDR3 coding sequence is TGTGCCAGCAGTTTCTGGGACAGTCGATCCTACGAGCAGTACTTC. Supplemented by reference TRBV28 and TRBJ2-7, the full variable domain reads DVKVTQSSRYLVKRTGEKVFLECVQDMDHENMFWYRQDPGLGLRLIYFSYDVKMKEKGDIPEGYSVSREKKERFSLILESASTNQTSMYLCASSFWDSRSYEQYFGPGTRLTVT.